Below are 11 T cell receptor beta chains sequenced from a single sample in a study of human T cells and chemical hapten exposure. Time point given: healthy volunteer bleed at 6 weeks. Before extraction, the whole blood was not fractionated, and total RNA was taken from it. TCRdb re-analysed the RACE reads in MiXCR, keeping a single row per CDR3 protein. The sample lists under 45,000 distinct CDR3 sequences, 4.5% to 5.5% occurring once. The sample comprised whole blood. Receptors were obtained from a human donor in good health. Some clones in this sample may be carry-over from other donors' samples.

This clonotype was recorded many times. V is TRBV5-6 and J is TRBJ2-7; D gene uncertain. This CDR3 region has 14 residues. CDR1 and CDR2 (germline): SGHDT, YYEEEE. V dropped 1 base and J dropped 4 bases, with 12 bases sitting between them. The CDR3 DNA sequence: TGTGCCAGCAGCTTGTATTCTGTCCAGTACGAGCAGTACTTC. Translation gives CASSLYSVQYEQYF. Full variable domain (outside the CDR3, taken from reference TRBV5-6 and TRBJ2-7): DAGVTQSPTHLIKTRGQQVTLRCSPKSGHDTVSWYQQALGQGPQFIFQYYEEEERQRGNFPDRFSGHQFPNYSSELNVNALLLGDSALYLCASSLYSVQYEQYFGPGTRLTVT.

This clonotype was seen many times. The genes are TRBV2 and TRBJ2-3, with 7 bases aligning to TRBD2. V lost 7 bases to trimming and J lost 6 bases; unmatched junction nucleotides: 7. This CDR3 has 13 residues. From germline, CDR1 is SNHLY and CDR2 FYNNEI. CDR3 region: CASTWGGSDTQYF. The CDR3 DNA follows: TGTGCCAGCACATGGGGAGGGTCGGATACGCAGTATTTT.

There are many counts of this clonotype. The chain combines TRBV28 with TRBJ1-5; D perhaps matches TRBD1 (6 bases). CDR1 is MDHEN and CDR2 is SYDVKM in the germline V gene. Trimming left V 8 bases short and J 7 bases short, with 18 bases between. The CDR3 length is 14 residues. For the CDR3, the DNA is TGTGCCAGCCGGGTACCAGGGGTTTCCCAGCCCCAGCATTTT. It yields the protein CASRVPGVSQPQHF.

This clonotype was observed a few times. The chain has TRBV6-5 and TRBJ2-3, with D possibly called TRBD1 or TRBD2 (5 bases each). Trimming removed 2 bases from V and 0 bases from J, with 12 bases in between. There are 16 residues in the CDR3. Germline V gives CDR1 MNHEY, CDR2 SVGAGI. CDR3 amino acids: CASSYLAWGSTDTQYF. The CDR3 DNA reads TGTGCCAGCAGTTACCTAGCTTGGGGGAGCACAGATACGCAGTATTTT.

This chain's CDR3 is CASSMLLETYEQYF. Written as DNA, the CDR3 is TGTGCCAGTAGTATGCTACTAGAGACCTACGAGCAGTACTTC. V is TRBV19 and J is TRBJ2-7, with D perhaps matching TRBD2 (5 bases). CDR1 and CDR2 (germline): LNHDA, SQIVND (reference sequence). Deletions cut 3 bases from V and 2 bases from J, with 11 bases between. The CDR3 is made up of 14 amino acids.

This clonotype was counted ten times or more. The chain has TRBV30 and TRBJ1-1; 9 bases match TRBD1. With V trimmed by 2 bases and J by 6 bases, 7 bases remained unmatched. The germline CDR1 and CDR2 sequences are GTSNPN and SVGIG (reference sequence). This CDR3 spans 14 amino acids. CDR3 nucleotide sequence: TGTGCCTGGAGTACCGGGACAGGGCCCGCTGAAGCTTTCTTT. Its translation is CAWSTGTGPAEAFF. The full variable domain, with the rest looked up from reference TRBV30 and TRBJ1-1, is SQTIHQWPATLVQPVGSPLSLECTVEGTSNPNLYWYRQAAGRGLQLLFYSVGIGQISSEVPQNLSASRPQDRQFILSSKKLLLSDSGFYLCAWSTGTGPAEAFFGQGTRLTVV.

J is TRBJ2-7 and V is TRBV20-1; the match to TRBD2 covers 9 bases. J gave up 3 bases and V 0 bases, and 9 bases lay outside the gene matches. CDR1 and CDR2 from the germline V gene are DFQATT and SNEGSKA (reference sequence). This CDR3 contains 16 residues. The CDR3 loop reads CSARDFRTSALYEQYF. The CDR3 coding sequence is TGCAGTGCTAGAGATTTCCGGACTAGCGCGCTCTACGAGCAGTACTTC.

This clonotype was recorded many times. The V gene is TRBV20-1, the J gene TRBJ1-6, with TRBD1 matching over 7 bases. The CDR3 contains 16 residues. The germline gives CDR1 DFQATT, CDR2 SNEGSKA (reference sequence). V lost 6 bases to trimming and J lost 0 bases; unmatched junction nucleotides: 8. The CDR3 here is CSAPTTGSSYNSPLHF. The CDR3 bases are TGCAGTGCGCCGACGACAGGGAGCTCCTATAATTCACCCCTCCACTTT.

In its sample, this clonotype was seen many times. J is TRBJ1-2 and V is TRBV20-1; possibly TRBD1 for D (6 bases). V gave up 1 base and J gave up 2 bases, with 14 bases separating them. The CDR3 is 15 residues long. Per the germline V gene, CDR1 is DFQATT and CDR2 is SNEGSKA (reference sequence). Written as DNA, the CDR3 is TGCAGTGCTAGAGGAGGGTCGGGGGCAAACTATGGCTACACCTTC. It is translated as CSARGGSGANYGYTF.

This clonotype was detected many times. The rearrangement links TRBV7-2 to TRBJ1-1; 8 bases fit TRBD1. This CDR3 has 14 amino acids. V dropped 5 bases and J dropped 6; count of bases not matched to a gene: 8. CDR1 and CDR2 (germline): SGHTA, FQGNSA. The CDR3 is CASSILQGGPEAFF. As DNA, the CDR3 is TGTGCCAGCAGCATATTACAGGGGGGGCCTGAAGCTTTCTTT.

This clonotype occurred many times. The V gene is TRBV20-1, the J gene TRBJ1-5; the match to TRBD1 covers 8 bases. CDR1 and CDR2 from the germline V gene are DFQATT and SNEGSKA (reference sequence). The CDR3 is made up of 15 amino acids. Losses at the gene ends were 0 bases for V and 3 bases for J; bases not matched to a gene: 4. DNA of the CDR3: TGCAGTGCTAGAGATAACAGGGGGGACAATCAGCCCCAGCATTTT. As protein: CSARDNRGDNQPQHF.